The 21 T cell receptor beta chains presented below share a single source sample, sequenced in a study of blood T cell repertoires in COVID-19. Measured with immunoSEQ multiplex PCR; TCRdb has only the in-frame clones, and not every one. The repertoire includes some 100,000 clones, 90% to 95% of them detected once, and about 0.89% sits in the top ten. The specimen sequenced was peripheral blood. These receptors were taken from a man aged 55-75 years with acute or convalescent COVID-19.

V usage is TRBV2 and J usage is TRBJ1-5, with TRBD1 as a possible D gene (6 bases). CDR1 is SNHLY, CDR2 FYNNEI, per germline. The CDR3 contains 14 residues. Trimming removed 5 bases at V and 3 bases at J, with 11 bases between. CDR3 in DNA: TGTGCCAGCAGTACAGGGCTGGACAATCAGCCCCAGCATTTT. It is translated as CASSTGLDNQPQHF.

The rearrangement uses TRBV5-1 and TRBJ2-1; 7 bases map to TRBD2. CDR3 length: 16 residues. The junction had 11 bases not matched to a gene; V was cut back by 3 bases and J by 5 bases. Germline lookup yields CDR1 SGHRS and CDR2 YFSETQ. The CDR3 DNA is TGCGCCAGCAGCTCTCACACGACTAGCAGCCACAATGAGCAGTTCTTC. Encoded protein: CASSSHTTSSHNEQFF.

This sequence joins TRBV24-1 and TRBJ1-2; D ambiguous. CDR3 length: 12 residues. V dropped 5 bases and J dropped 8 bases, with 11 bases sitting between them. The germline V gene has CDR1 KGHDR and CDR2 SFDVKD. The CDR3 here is CATSGGGQGYTF. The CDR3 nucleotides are TGTGCCACCAGTGGGGGAGGTCAAGGCTACACCTTC.

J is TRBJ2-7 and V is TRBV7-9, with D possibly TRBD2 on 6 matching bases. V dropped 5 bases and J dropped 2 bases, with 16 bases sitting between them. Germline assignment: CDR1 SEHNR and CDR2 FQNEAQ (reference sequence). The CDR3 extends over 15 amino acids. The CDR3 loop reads CASSPLGGVAYEQYF. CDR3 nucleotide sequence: TGTGCCAGCAGCCCACTCGGAGGGGTTGCCTACGAGCAGTACTTC.

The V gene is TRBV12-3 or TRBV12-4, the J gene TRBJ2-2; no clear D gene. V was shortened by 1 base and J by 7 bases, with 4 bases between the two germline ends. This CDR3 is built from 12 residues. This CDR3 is CASSLVNGELFF. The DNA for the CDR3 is TGTGCCAGCAGTTTAGTAAACGGGGAGCTGTTTTTT.

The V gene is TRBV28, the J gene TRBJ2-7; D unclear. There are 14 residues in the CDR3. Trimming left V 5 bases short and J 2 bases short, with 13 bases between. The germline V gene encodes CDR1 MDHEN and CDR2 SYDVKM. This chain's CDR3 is CASSPPGGTYEQYF. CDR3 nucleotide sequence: TGTGCCAGCAGTCCGCCCGGTGGTACCTACGAGCAGTACTTC.

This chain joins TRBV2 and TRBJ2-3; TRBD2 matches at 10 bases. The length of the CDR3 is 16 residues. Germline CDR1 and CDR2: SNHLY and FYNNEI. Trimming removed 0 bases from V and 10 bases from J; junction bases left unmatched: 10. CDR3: CASSEAEGSGRAAQYF. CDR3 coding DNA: TGTGCCAGCAGTGAAGCGGAAGGAAGCGGGAGGGCCGCGCAGTATTTT.

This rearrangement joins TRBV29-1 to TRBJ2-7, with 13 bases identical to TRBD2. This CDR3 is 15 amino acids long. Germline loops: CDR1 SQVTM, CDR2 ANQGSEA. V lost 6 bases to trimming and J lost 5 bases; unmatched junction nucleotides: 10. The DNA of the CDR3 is TGCAGCGTGGGGTTACTAGCGGGAGGGCCTAACGAGCAGTACTTC. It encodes CSVGLLAGGPNEQYF.

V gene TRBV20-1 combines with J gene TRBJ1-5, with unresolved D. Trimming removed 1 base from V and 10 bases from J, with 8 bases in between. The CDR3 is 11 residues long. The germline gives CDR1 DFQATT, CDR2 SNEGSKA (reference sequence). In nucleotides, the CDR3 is TGCAGTGCTAGAGGGGCGGGACCCCAGCATTTT. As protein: CSARGAGPQHF.

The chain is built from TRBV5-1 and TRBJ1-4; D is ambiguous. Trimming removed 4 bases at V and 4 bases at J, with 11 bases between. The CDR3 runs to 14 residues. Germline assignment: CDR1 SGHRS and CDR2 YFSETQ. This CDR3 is CASSPGDLNEKLFF. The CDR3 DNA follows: TGCGCCAGCAGCCCGGGTGACCTTAATGAAAAACTGTTTTTT.

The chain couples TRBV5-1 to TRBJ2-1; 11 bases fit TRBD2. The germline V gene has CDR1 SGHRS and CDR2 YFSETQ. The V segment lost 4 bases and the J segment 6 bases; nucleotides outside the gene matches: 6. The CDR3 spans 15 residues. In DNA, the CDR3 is TGCGCCAGCAGCCCCGTAGCGGGAGGGATCAATGAGCAGTTCTTC. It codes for CASSPVAGGINEQFF.

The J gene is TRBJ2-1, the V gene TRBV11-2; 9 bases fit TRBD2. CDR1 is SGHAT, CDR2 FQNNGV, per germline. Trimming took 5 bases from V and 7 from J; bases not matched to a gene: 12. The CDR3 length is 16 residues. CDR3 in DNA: TGTGCCAGCAGCCCAACCAGACTAGCGGAGGGGAATGAGCAGTTCTTC. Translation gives CASSPTRLAEGNEQFF.

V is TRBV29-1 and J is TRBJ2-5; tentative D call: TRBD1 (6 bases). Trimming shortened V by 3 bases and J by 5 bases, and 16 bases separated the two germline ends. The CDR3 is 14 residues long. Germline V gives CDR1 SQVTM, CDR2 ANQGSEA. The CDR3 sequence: CSVDYRVGTETQYF. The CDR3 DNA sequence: TGCAGCGTTGACTACAGGGTCGGAACTGAGACCCAGTACTTC.

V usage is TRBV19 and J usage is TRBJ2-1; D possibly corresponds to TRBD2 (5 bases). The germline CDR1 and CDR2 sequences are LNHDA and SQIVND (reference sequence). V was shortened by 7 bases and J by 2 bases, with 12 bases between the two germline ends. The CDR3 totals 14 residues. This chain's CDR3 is CASTKAEAYNEQFF. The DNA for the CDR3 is TGTGCCAGTACGAAGGCGGAGGCCTACAATGAGCAGTTCTTC.

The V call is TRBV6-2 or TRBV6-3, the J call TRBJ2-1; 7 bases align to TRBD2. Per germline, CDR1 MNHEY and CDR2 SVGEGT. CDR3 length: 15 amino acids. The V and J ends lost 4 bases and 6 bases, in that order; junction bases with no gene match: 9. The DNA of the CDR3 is TGTGCCAGCAGTTCGGGGCGGGAGTACACCAATGAGCAGTTCTTC. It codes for CASSSGREYTNEQFF.

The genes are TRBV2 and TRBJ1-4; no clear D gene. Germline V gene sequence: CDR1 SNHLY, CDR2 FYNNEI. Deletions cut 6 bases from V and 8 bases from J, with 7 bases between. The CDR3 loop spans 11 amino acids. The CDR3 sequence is CASSFREKLFF. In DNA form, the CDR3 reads TGTGCCAGCAGCTTCAGGGAAAAACTGTTTTTT. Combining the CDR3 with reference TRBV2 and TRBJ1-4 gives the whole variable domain EPEVTQTPSHQVTQMGQEVILRCVPISNHLYFYWYRQILGQKVEFLVSFYNNEISEKSEIFDDQFSVERPDGSNFTLKIRSTKLEDSAMYFCASSFREKLFFGSGTQLSVL.

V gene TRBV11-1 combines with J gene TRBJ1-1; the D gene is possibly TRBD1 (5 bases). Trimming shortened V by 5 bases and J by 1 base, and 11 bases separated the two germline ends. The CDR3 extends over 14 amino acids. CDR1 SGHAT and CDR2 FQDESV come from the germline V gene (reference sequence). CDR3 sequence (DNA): TGTGCCAGCAGCACAAGACAGCCGAACACTGAAGCTTTCTTT. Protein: CASSTRQPNTEAFF.

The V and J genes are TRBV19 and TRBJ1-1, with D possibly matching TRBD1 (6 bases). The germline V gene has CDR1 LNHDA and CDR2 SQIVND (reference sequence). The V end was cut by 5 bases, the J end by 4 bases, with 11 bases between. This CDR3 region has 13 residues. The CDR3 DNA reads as TGTGCCAGTAGTTTTCAACAGGGCACTGAAGCTTTCTTT. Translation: CASSFQQGTEAFF.

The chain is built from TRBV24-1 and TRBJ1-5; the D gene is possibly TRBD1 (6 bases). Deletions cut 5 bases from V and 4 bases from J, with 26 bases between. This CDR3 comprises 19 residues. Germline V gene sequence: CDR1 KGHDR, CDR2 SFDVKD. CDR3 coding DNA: TGTGCCACCAGTGGGGTATCTGGGCGAAACAGGGAGGGTAATCAGCCCCAGCATTTT. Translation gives CATSGVSGRNREGNQPQHF.

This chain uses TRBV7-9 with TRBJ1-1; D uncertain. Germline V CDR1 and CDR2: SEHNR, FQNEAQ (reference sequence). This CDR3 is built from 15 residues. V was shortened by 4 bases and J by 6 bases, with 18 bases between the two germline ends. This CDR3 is CASSSSAGGYAEAFF. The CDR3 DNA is TGTGCCAGCAGCTCTAGCGCGGGCGGGTATGCTGAAGCTTTCTTT.

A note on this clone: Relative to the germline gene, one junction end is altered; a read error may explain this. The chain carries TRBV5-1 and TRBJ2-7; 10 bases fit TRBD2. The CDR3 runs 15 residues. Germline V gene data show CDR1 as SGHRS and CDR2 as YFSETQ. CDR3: CARSGGGQPRDEQYF. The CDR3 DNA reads TGCGCCCGCAGCGGGGGGGGGCAACCCCGGGACGAGCAGTACTTC.